The 22 T cell receptor beta chains below come from one sample, sequenced in a study of shared clonotypes between healthy human individuals. The assay was immunoSEQ multiplex PCR, and TCRdb's table has in-frame clones only and misses some. The profile covers some 2,500,000 clones, with 80% to 95% appearing a single time and 0.36% taken by the ten largest. The specimen sequenced was naive CD4+ T cells from PBMCs. Subset given: CD45RA+ positively selected. These receptors all stem from a man aged 18 to 30 in good health. Some clones in this sample may be carry-over from other donors' samples.

V usage is TRBV4-3 and J usage is TRBJ2-2; no definite D call. Trimming left V 0 bases short and J 3 bases short, with 14 bases between. Per the germline V gene, CDR1 is LGHNA and CDR2 is YSLEER. There are 17 residues in the CDR3. The chain's CDR3 is CASSQDPLGADTGELFF. DNA for the CDR3: TGCGCCAGCAGCCAAGATCCGTTGGGCGCGGACACCGGGGAGCTGTTTTTT.

A single count supports this clone. In the same sample, other DNA sequences code for this CDR3. V usage is TRBV5-1 and J usage is TRBJ2-6; D is unclear. Germline CDR1 reads SGHRS; CDR2 reads YFSETQ. This CDR3 is built from 14 residues. V was shortened by 7 bases and J by 0 bases, with 8 bases between the two germline ends. The CDR3 DNA is TGCGCCAGCGCGTCCAGCTCTGGGGCCAACGTCCTGACTTTC. Its protein product is CASASSSGANVLTF.

The chain has TRBV5-1 and TRBJ1-2; 7 bases match TRBD1. J was trimmed by 4 bases and V by 5 bases; bases with no gene match: 11. Germline lookup yields CDR1 SGHRS and CDR2 YFSETQ. The CDR3 consists of 15 residues. CDR3 coding DNA: TGCGCCAGCAGAAGCCTCCCGGGACAGAGCTATGGCTACACCTTC. This translates into CASRSLPGQSYGYTF. Drawing the rest from reference TRBV5-1 and TRBJ1-2, the complete variable domain is KAGVTQTPRYLIKTRGQQVTLSCSPISGHRSVSWYQQTPGQGLQFLFEYFSETQRNKGNFPGRFSGRQFSNSRSEMNVSTLELGDSALYLCASRSLPGQSYGYTFGSGTRLTVV.

Points on this clone: This CDR3 is also generated by other DNA sequences in the sample. The V and J genes are TRBV5-1 and TRBJ2-7; 11 nucleotides line up with TRBD2. V lost 1 base to trimming and J lost 5 bases; unmatched junction nucleotides: 8. Per germline, CDR1 SGHRS and CDR2 YFSETQ. This CDR3 region has 16 residues. CDR3 residues: CASSLLLAGEGDEQYF. CDR3 nucleotide sequence: TGCGCCAGCAGCTTGCTACTAGCGGGAGAGGGGGACGAGCAGTACTTC.

V usage is TRBV7-2 and J usage is TRBJ2-3; 9 bases map to TRBD2. This CDR3 has 15 amino acids. After removal of 1 base from V and 8 bases from J, the junction contained 7 bases not matched to a gene. Germline-derived CDR1 and CDR2 are SGHTA and FQGNSA. The CDR3 is CASSLDRGRAGTQYF. CDR3 nucleotides: TGTGCCAGCAGCTTAGACCGCGGGAGGGCCGGTACGCAGTATTTT.

The chain recombines TRBV4-3 with TRBJ2-1; 7 positions agree with TRBD2. CDR3 size: 17 residues. Germline-derived CDR1 and CDR2 are LGHNA and YSLEER. J lost 6 bases, V lost 1 base, and 12 bases had no gene match. CDR3 in amino acids: CASSQGGSSGPSNEQFF. In DNA, the CDR3 is TGCGCCAGCAGCCAAGGGGGCTCTAGCGGCCCATCCAATGAGCAGTTCTTC.

The rearrangement joins TRBV9 to TRBJ2-7; D not certain. The V end was cut by 5 bases, the J end by 1 base, with 10 bases between. The CDR3 has 13 residues. Germline V gene lookup returns CDR1 SGDLS and CDR2 YYNGEE. This CDR3 is CASSGLLSYEQYF. CDR3 coding DNA: TGTGCCAGCAGTGGTCTACTATCCTACGAGCAGTACTTC.

This clone occurred once. CDR3 in amino acids: CASSQDYSYEQYF. For the CDR3, the DNA is TGTGCCAGCAGCCAAGACTACTCCTACGAGCAGTACTTC. The genes are TRBV4-2 and TRBJ2-7, with unresolved D. This CDR3 is 13 amino acids long. V lost 0 bases and J lost 0, with 3 bases in between. CDR1 and CDR2 from the germline V gene are LGHNA and YNFKEQ.

The chain has TRBV5-3 and TRBJ2-7; D unclear. TRBV5-3 is known as an ORF, though its function is uncertain. V gave up 0 bases and J gave up 2 bases, with 18 bases separating them. The CDR3 has 17 residues. In DNA form, the CDR3 reads TGTGCCAGAAGCTTGGAAGAAAACCTGGACGGAACCTACGAGCAGTACTTC. It is translated as CARSLEENLDGTYEQYF.

As for this clone: The same CDR3 also results from other DNA sequences found in this sample. The chain joins TRBV7-2 to TRBJ2-7; TRBD1 matches 8 bases. The V gene end was trimmed by 5 bases and the J gene end by 2 bases; junction bases not matched to a gene: 5. Germline V gene data show CDR1 as SGHTA and CDR2 as FQGNSA. This CDR3 contains 14 residues. The CDR3 here is CASSPGTGAYEQYF. CDR3 DNA: TGTGCCAGCAGCCCCGGGACAGGTGCCTACGAGCAGTACTTC.

The count of this clone is one. This chain uses TRBV30 with TRBJ2-7; 10 bases map to TRBD1. The germline gives CDR1 GTSNPN, CDR2 SVGIG (reference sequence). This CDR3 comprises 13 residues. Losses at the gene ends were 7 bases for V and 7 bases for J; bases not matched to a gene: 10. The CDR3 region is CASAGDRGFEQYF. The DNA for the CDR3 is TGTGCCTCGGCCGGGGACAGGGGATTTGAGCAGTACTTC.

CDR3 in DNA: TGTGCCATCAGTAGTTCTGGGCCAACTAATGAAAAACTGTTTTTT. It yields the protein CAISSSGPTNEKLFF. This rearrangement joins TRBV10-3 to TRBJ1-4; no clear D gene. In germline, CDR1 is ENHRY, CDR2 SYGVKD. The V and J ends lost 5 bases and 0 bases respectively, with 10 bases between them. CDR3 length equals 15 residues.

To note about this clone: Additional DNA sequences in this sample encode the identical CDR3. The chain combines TRBV20-1 with TRBJ2-7; D is unresolved. V lost 3 bases, J lost 3 bases, and 6 bases lay in between. Germline V CDR1 and CDR2: DFQATT, SNEGSKA (reference sequence). The CDR3 loop spans 11 amino acids. The CDR3 DNA sequence: TGCAGTGCTAGTTCGAGCTACGAGCAGTACTTC. Amino acid sequence: CSASSSYEQYF.

The chain uses TRBV19 and TRBJ2-2; D is undetermined. The V and J ends lost 0 bases and 4 bases respectively, with 12 bases between them. CDR3 size: 16 residues. In germline, CDR1 is LNHDA, CDR2 SQIVND (reference sequence). This CDR3 reads CASSIDTGVVTGELFF. The CDR3 region has the DNA TGTGCCAGTAGTATAGATACCGGAGTGGTCACCGGGGAGCTGTTTTTT.

V is TRBV19 and J is TRBJ1-5, with D possibly being TRBD1 (6 bases). Germline lookup yields CDR1 LNHDA and CDR2 SQIVND (reference sequence). This CDR3 contains 16 residues. V lost 5 bases, J lost 0 bases, and 14 bases lay in between. CDR3 in DNA: TGTGCCAGTAGTGCACAGGGAATTCATAGCAATCAGCCCCAGCATTTT. This gives the protein CASSAQGIHSNQPQHF.

The chain links TRBV6-1 to TRBJ2-7; D might be TRBD1 (6 bases). The CDR3 length is 16 residues. Trimming removed 0 bases from V and 5 bases from J, with 17 bases in between. CDR1 is MNHNS and CDR2 is SASEGT in the germline V gene. The CDR3: CASSEALLQGSNEQYF. The CDR3 DNA reads as TGTGCCAGCAGTGAAGCATTACTTCAGGGGAGTAACGAGCAGTACTTC.

The chain combines TRBV13 with TRBJ1-5; D unresolved. This CDR3 has 14 residues. Germline-derived CDR1 and CDR2 are PRHDT and FYEKMQ (reference sequence). V was clipped by 4 bases and J by 0 bases, with 7 bases between them. The CDR3 here is CASSSKYSNQPQHF. The CDR3 DNA follows: TGTGCCAGCAGCTCGAAATATAGCAATCAGCCCCAGCATTTT.

The chain links TRBV7-2 to TRBJ2-5, with 12 bases aligning to TRBD2. Germline CDR1 reads SGHTA; CDR2 reads FQGNSA. V gave up 5 bases and J gave up 7 bases; unmatched junction bases: 14. This CDR3 has 17 amino acids. CDR3 sequence (DNA): TGTGCCAGCAGCCAGGGAGCTCTAGCGGGAGGGCCAGGGACCCAGTACTTC. Translating gives CASSQGALAGGPGTQYF.

The J gene is TRBJ1-1, the V gene TRBV7-8, with 9 bases aligning to TRBD1. V shed 5 bases, J shed 3 bases, and the junction held 13 bases outside the gene matches. The CDR3 loop spans 17 amino acids. CDR1 and CDR2 from the germline V gene are SGHVS and FQNEAQ. The CDR3 region is CASSGRTGVLVYTEAFF. CDR3 DNA: TGTGCCAGCAGCGGCAGGACAGGGGTTCTTGTGTACACTGAAGCTTTCTTT.

The rearrangement joins TRBV7-9 to TRBJ2-5; D perhaps matches TRBD2 (5 bases). The V gene's germline CDR1 is SEHNR and CDR2 FQNEAQ (reference sequence). The CDR3 extends over 14 amino acids. V shed 5 bases and J shed 5 bases, with 15 bases lying between them. The DNA for the CDR3 is TGTGCCAGCAGCCCCCCCGGACTCCTGGAGACCCAGTACTTC. This codes for CASSPPGLLETQYF.

This chain links TRBV5-1 with TRBJ1-1; no firm D call. The germline V gene encodes CDR1 SGHRS and CDR2 YFSETQ. V gave up 1 base and J gave up 3 bases, with 7 bases separating them. The CDR3 loop spans 13 amino acids. Here the CDR3 reads CASSLPSDTEAFF. CDR3 in DNA: TGCGCCAGCAGCTTGCCGAGTGACACTGAAGCTTTCTTT. The entire variable domain, with the rest obtained from reference TRBV5-1 and TRBJ1-1, is as follows: KAGVTQTPRYLIKTRGQQVTLSCSPISGHRSVSWYQQTPGQGLQFLFEYFSETQRNKGNFPGRFSGRQFSNSRSEMNVSTLELGDSALYLCASSLPSDTEAFFGQGTRLTVV.

Concerning this clone itself: In the same sample, other DNA sequences code for this CDR3. This rearrangement joins TRBV18 to TRBJ1-5; maybe TRBD1 (5 bases). The CDR3 consists of 16 residues. Trimming took off 3 bases at V and 1 base at J, with 13 bases between the two ends. Germline CDR1 is KGHSH and CDR2 is LQKENI. CDR3 sequence reads: CASSPQGTGSNQPQHF. In DNA, the CDR3 is TGTGCCAGCTCACCTCAGGGTACTGGAAGCAATCAGCCCCAGCATTTT.